The clone carrying this T cell receptor beta chain was seen only a few times. Its specificity is not known. TCRdb used MiXCR to reprocess the reads, holding one entry per CDR3 protein. Seen here are approximately 270,000 distinct CDR3 sequences, less than 25% observed once, and the top ten hold about 21%. The sample is drawn from a study of T cell repertoires in cytomegalovirus infection. As for the study in general: The study used recently identified HLA-C-restricted and well-studied HLA-B-restricted CMV epitopes. Public TCR beta signatures indicated both CMV infection and matching HLA type.

Whole-study findings and limits: Based on cumulative public TCR beta family frequency, carriers of CMV plus the relevant HLA were identified. CMV-specific TCR beta clonotypes restricted by HLA-C were the ones dominating the ex vivo response.

This sequence originates from a human donor in good health (CMV status not recorded). Some clones in this sample may be carry-over from other donors' samples. The source material was cultured PBMCs, sampled from culture after CMV antigen stimulation.

The CDR3 is CASRGTSGSLNEQFF. CDR3 bases: TGTGCCAGCAGGGGGACTAGCGGGAGTTTGAATGAGCAGTTCTTC. The chain couples TRBV2 to TRBJ2-1; 14 nucleotides agree with TRBD2. The trim removed 6 bases at V and 7 bases at J, leaving 5 bases unmatched. CDR1 and CDR2 (germline): SNHLY, FYNNEI. The CDR3 consists of 15 residues. The full variable domain, rest sourced from reference TRBV2 and TRBJ2-1, is EPEVTQTPSHQVTQMGQEVILRCVPISNHLYFYWYRQILGQKVEFLVSFYNNEISEKSEIFDDQFSVERPDGSNFTLKIRSTKLEDSAMYFCASRGTSGSLNEQFFGPGTRLTVL.